This T cell receptor beta chain was observed in a study of T cells in localized non-small cell lung cancer. The repertoire was sequenced with immunoSEQ multiplex PCR; TCRdb's copy has only in-frame clones and lacks some. This table has several hundred clones, 21% appearing once. This clone came up once. The antigen is undetermined. Study conclusions and caveats: Highest T cell clonality was seen in uninvolved adjacent lung, surpassing that measured in tumor.

The receptor was derived from a man aged 40 to 70 with stage I squamous cell lung carcinoma. The sample here was lung tumor tissue, taken before any cancer treatment.

In DNA, the CDR3 is TGTGCCAGTAGTATCGACCCCCAATCGGTGGGCTACACCTTC. Residues: CASSIDPQSVGYTF. The V and J genes are TRBV19 and TRBJ1-2, with no clear D. CDR1 is LNHDA and CDR2 is SQIVND in the germline V gene (reference sequence). The CDR3 is 14 amino acids. V was trimmed by 3 bases and J by 8 bases, leaving 16 bases between them.